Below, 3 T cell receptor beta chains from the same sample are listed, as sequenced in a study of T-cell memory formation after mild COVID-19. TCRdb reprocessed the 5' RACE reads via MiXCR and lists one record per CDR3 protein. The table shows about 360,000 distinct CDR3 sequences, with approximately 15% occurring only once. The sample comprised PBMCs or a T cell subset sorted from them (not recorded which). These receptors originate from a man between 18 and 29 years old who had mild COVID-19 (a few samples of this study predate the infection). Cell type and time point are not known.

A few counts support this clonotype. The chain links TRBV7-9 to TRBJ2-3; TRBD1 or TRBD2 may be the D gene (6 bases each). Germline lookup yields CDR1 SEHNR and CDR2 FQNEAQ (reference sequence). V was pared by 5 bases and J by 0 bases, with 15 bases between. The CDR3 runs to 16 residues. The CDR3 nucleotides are TGTGCCAGCAGCACCTCTCAGGGGACTAGCACAGATACGCAGTATTTT. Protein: CASSTSQGTSTDTQYF.

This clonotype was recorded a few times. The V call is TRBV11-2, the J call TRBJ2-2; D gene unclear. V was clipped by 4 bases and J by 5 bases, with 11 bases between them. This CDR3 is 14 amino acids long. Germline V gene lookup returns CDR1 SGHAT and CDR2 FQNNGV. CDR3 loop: CASSYVWGTGELFF. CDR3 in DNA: TGTGCCAGCAGCTATGTCTGGGGTACCGGGGAGCTGTTTTTT.

The CDR3, as DNA: TGCAGTGCTAGAGAGAGGCAGGGGGATCAGCCCCAGCATTTT. Its translation: CSARERQGDQPQHF. The rearrangement uses TRBV20-1 and TRBJ1-5; 7 nucleotides match TRBD1. Germline V gene sequence: CDR1 DFQATT, CDR2 SNEGSKA (reference sequence). The CDR3 loop spans 14 amino acids. J lost 5 bases, V lost 0 bases, and 4 bases had no gene match.